This T cell receptor (beta chain) was documented in a study of cytomegalovirus exposure and HLA in healthy donors. The CDR3 loop spans 16 amino acids. The V and J ends lost 0 bases and 2 bases respectively, with 13 bases between them. The germline V gene encodes CDR1 LGHNA and CDR2 YNFKEQ. The repertoire was sequenced with immunoSEQ multiplex PCR; TCRdb's copy has only in-frame clones and lacks some. The table includes 160,000 or so clones, around 85% detected once. Sequenced input: PBMCs. V is TRBV4-2 and J is TRBJ1-1, with no clear D. This TCR derives from a man under 40 in good health and CMV-seropositive. CDR3 coding DNA: TGTGCCAGCAGCCAAGATGGTGGGAGACTAAACACTGAAGCTTTCTTT. It yields the protein CASSQDGGRLNTEAFF.